The 18 T cell receptor beta chains given below trace back to one sample, sequenced in a study of blood T cell repertoires in COVID-19. Clones were sequenced by immunoSEQ multiplex PCR, and TCRdb holds only the in-frame ones, with some missing. The sample records some 150,000 clones, roughly 84% being singletons. The sample comprised peripheral blood. These receptors all come from a middle-aged man with acute or convalescent COVID-19.

As concerns this clone: Distinct nucleotide sequences in the sample also encode this CDR3. The V call is TRBV12-3 or TRBV12-4, the J call TRBJ1-1, with no clear D. V was pared by 5 bases and J by 1 base, with 8 bases between. The CDR3 runs to 13 residues. CDR3 coding DNA: TGTGCCAGCAGTCCTCGACAGAACACTGAAGCTTTCTTT. Its protein product is CASSPRQNTEAFF.

The table lists this clone with a count of one. The chain joins TRBV4-1 to TRBJ2-7, with 10 bases lining up with TRBD1. CDR1 MGHRA and CDR2 YSYEKL come from the germline V gene. V trimming: 5 bases; J trimming: 5 bases; junction bases outside the gene matches: 9. The CDR3 runs 15 residues. The CDR3 region has the DNA TGCGCCAGCAGCTATCAGGGACAGGGGATGAACGAGCAGTACTTC. Translated: CASSYQGQGMNEQYF.

The rearrangement uses TRBV25-1 and TRBJ1-4, with TRBD1 matching over 9 bases. From germline, CDR1 is MGHDK and CDR2 SYGVNS. This CDR3 region has 14 residues. V shed 2 bases, J shed 5 bases, and the junction held 0 bases outside the gene matches. CDR3 protein: CASSEGQGNEKLFF. The CDR3 DNA sequence: TGTGCCAGCAGTGAAGGACAGGGGAATGAAAAACTGTTTTTT.

In DNA, the CDR3 is TGTGCCAGCTCACAGCTGCTCTACGGGGGGCCTAATGAAAAACTGTTTTTT. It is translated as CASSQLLYGGPNEKLFF. The rearrangement uses TRBV18 and TRBJ1-4, with D tentatively TRBD1 (6 bases). Germline CDR1 reads KGHSH; CDR2 reads LQKENI. The CDR3 has 17 amino acids. V lost 4 bases and J lost 3, with 18 bases in between.

The V gene is TRBV7-2, the J gene TRBJ1-1; TRBD1 agrees at 9 bases. The CDR3 is 16 residues long. The J segment lost 2 bases and the V segment lost 5 bases, leaving 9 bases of the junction unmatched. Germline loops: CDR1 SGHTA, CDR2 FQGNSA. The CDR3 sequence: CASSVTGGAGNTEAFF. The CDR3 coding sequence is TGTGCCAGCAGCGTTACAGGGGGCGCGGGTAACACTGAAGCTTTCTTT.

This chain joins TRBV19 and TRBJ1-4; TRBD1 matches at 7 bases. CDR1 is LNHDA, CDR2 SQIVND, per germline (reference sequence). V shed 4 bases, J shed 0 bases, and the junction held 5 bases outside the gene matches. The length of the CDR3 is 16 residues. The CDR3 DNA reads TGTGCCAGTAGTACTCGACAGGGTTCAACTAATGAAAAACTGTTTTTT. This codes for CASSTRQGSTNEKLFF.

This clone came up a few times. This chain uses TRBV7-2 with TRBJ1-6; the D is unclear. Germline CDR1 reads SGHTA; CDR2 reads FQGNSA. There are 12 residues in the CDR3. Between the trimmed V and J ends, which lost 3 bases and 10 bases, there was a span of 7 bases. The CDR3 is CASSLTRSPLHF. The CDR3 DNA follows: TGTGCCAGCAGCTTGACACGATCACCCCTCCACTTT.

The chain carries TRBV29-1 and TRBJ1-1, with a tentative D call TRBD1 (5 bases). The V gene's germline CDR1 is SQVTM and CDR2 ANQGSEA. V was trimmed by 6 bases and J by 4 bases, leaving 15 bases between them. This CDR3 is 13 amino acids long. In nucleotides, the CDR3 is TGCAGCGTGGACCAAGGAGGGACCACTGAAGCTTTCTTT. Its protein is CSVDQGGTTEAFF. Drawing the rest from reference TRBV29-1 and TRBJ1-1, the complete variable domain is SAVISQKPSRDICQRGTSLTIQCQVDSQVTMMFWYRQQPGQSLTLIATANQGSEATYESGFVIDKFPISRPNLTFSTLTVSNMSPEDSSIYLCSVDQGGTTEAFFGQGTRLTVV.

J is TRBJ1-1 and V is TRBV3-1 (or the pseudogene TRBV3-2); D gene uncertain. Trimming left V 4 bases short and J 1 base short, with 7 bases between. Germline V lookup: CDR1 LGHDT, CDR2 YNNKEL (reference sequence). The CDR3 has 13 residues. CDR3 amino acids: CASSRTTNTEAFF. CDR3 DNA: TGTGCCAGCAGCCGAACAACGAACACTGAAGCTTTCTTT.

The CDR3 sequence is CATSVSGYNEQFF. Written as DNA, the CDR3 is TGTGCCACCAGTGTGAGTGGCTACAATGAGCAGTTCTTC. The rearrangement links TRBV24-1 to TRBJ2-1; D ambiguous. The CDR3 extends over 13 amino acids. The V gene's germline CDR1 is KGHDR and CDR2 SFDVKD. Trimming pared 5 bases from V and 3 bases from J, leaving 7 bases between.

This clone was observed a single time. This chain connects TRBV28 to TRBJ2-7; possibly TRBD2 for D (8 bases). Trimming removed 6 bases at V and 2 bases at J, with 26 bases between. This CDR3 is 18 amino acids long. CDR1 is MDHEN and CDR2 is SYDVKM in the germline V gene. CDR3 bases: TGTGCCAGCAGATCGACAGGGTACCTTGGTAGCGGGGCCTACGAGCAGTACTTC. Translating gives CASRSTGYLGSGAYEQYF.

The V gene is TRBV6-5, the J gene TRBJ1-1; 8 nucleotides line up with TRBD1. The V gene end was trimmed by 2 bases and the J gene end by 6 bases; junction bases not matched to a gene: 5. The CDR3 spans 14 residues. Germline V CDR1 and CDR2: MNHEY, SVGAGI. CDR3 protein: CASSYTQGASEAFF. The CDR3 DNA reads TGTGCCAGCAGTTACACCCAGGGGGCCTCTGAAGCTTTCTTT.

This rearrangement joins TRBV28 to TRBJ1-2; D perhaps matches TRBD1 (6 bases). V lost 5 bases and J 5 bases, leaving 21 bases between the germline ends. The CDR3 is 16 residues long. Germline CDR1 is MDHEN and CDR2 is SYDVKM. The CDR3 loop is CASSEIRGGRGYGYTF. The CDR3 nucleotides are TGTGCCAGCAGTGAAATACGGGGGGGGCGGGGATATGGCTACACCTTC.

V is TRBV6-1 and J is TRBJ1-4; a weak D match, TRBD1 (5 bases). This CDR3 contains 14 residues. Trimming stripped 1 base from V and 10 bases from J, with 13 bases between. Per germline, CDR1 MNHNS and CDR2 SASEGT. The CDR3 DNA sequence: TGTGCCAGCAGTGAAGTCCAAGGGAGGGGAAAACTGTTTTTT. Translation gives CASSEVQGRGKLFF.

This clone was recorded a few times. The chain is built from TRBV2 and TRBJ1-3; weak D call: TRBD1 (6 bases). This CDR3 is built from 13 residues. In germline, CDR1 is SNHLY, CDR2 FYNNEI. V lost 6 bases to trimming and J lost 9 bases, with 15 bases between them. CDR3 nucleotide sequence: TGTGCCAGCAGCGAGGACAGTAAGGGCACCATATATTTT. As protein: CASSEDSKGTIYF. Using reference TRBV2 and TRBJ1-3 for the parts outside the CDR3, the full variable domain is EPEVTQTPSHQVTQMGQEVILRCVPISNHLYFYWYRQILGQKVEFLVSFYNNEISEKSEIFDDQFSVERPDGSNFTLKIRSTKLEDSAMYFCASSEDSKGTIYFGEGSWLTVV.

This chain uses TRBV10-3 with TRBJ1-2; maybe TRBD1 (6 bases). V was trimmed by 6 bases and J by 8 bases, leaving 16 bases between them. CDR1 and CDR2 (germline): ENHRY, SYGVKD. The CDR3 totals 13 residues. The CDR3 DNA sequence: TGTGCCATCAGCCGAGACAGGTCCGCGGGCTACACCTTC. The encoded protein is CAISRDRSAGYTF.

This clone was recorded once. This chain uses TRBV13 with TRBJ1-3; TRBD1 matches at 8 bases. Trimming cost V 8 bases and J 7 bases; bases outside gene matches: 19. The CDR3 contains 17 residues. The germline CDR1 and CDR2 sequences are PRHDT and FYEKMQ (reference sequence). The CDR3 spells CASAYQQGEGSRNTIYF. DNA for the CDR3: TGTGCCAGCGCCTACCAACAGGGGGAAGGAAGTAGGAACACCATATATTTT.

The chain combines TRBV19 with TRBJ1-2; 12 bases agree with TRBD1. This CDR3 spans 15 amino acids. Germline V gives CDR1 LNHDA, CDR2 SQIVND (reference sequence). Germline trimming cut 4 bases from V and 4 bases from J; bases unmatched to any gene: 4. The CDR3, as DNA: TGTGCCAGTAGTACCGGGACAGGGGGCCCCTATGGCTACACCTTC. This gives the protein CASSTGTGGPYGYTF.